These 25 T cell receptor beta chains came from one sample sequenced in a study of tumor-infiltrating lymphocytes in localized non-small cell lung cancer. This table comes from immunoSEQ multiplex PCR, and its TCRdb copy is limited to in-frame clones, with some not included. Of about 9,800 clones listed, around 70% are singletons. The sample was lung tumor tissue. These receptors were collected from a human donor with non-small cell lung cancer.

This chain uses TRBV10-1 with TRBJ1-1; 7 nucleotides align to TRBD1. This CDR3 has 14 amino acids. CDR1 is WNHNN and CDR2 is SYGVQD in the germline V gene (reference sequence). V was pared by 4 bases and J by 4 bases, with 6 bases of the junction left unmatched. The CDR3 here is CASSAGTGATEAFF. The CDR3 DNA sequence: TGCGCCAGCAGTGCGGGAACAGGGGCCACTGAAGCTTTCTTT.

The genes are TRBV6-6 and TRBJ2-2, with 9 bases fitting TRBD1. The CDR3 totals 16 residues. Germline lookup yields CDR1 MNHNY and CDR2 SVGAGI (reference sequence). V lost 2 bases, J lost 5 bases, and 6 bases stayed unmatched. CDR3 amino acids: CASSYGGTGTTGELFF. In DNA form, the CDR3 reads TGTGCCAGCAGTTACGGAGGGACAGGGACGACCGGGGAGCTGTTTTTT.

The chain recombines TRBV5-1 with TRBJ2-2, with 7 bases matching TRBD1. Germline lookup yields CDR1 SGHRS and CDR2 YFSETQ. The V segment lost 4 bases and the J segment 2 bases; nucleotides outside the gene matches: 5. The CDR3 extends over 15 amino acids. CDR3 residues: CASSRRTGNTGELFF. The DNA of the CDR3 is TGCGCCAGCAGCCGCCGGACAGGTAACACCGGGGAGCTGTTTTTT.

This chain uses TRBV15 with TRBJ2-1; D is unresolved. V shed 3 bases and J shed 3 bases, with 9 bases lying between them. CDR3 length: 14 amino acids. Germline CDR1 LNHNV, CDR2 YYDKDF (reference sequence). This CDR3 is CATSRENFYNEQFF. CDR3 nucleotide sequence: TGTGCCACCAGCAGGGAAAATTTCTACAATGAGCAGTTCTTC.

This chain joins TRBV7-2 and TRBJ1-6; a weak D match, TRBD1 (5 bases). Trimming stripped 2 bases from V and 5 bases from J, with 10 bases between. Per the germline V gene, CDR1 is SGHTA and CDR2 is FQGNSA. The CDR3 runs to 15 residues. Here the CDR3 reads CASSLRQTDNSPLHF. The CDR3 DNA follows: TGTGCCAGCAGCTTAAGGCAGACAGATAATTCACCCCTCCACTTT.

The chain recombines TRBV9 with TRBJ2-3; 7 bases match TRBD1. Per germline, CDR1 SGDLS and CDR2 YYNGEE. J gave up 3 bases and V 7 bases, and 8 bases lay outside the gene matches. This CDR3 comprises 14 residues. The CDR3 reads CASSQGESTDTQYF. As DNA, the CDR3 is TGTGCCAGCTCCCAGGGGGAATCGACAGATACGCAGTATTTT. The variable domain in full, with the rest retrieved from reference TRBV9 and TRBJ2-3, is DSGVTQTPKHLITATGQRVTLRCSPRSGDLSVYWYQQSLDQGLQFLIQYYNGEERAKGNILERFSAQQFPDLHSELNLSSLELGDSALYFCASSQGESTDTQYFGPGTRLTVL.

J is TRBJ2-1 and V is TRBV27; tentative D call: TRBD1 (7 bases). The V end was cut by 6 bases, the J end by 0 bases, with 18 bases between. Germline V lookup: CDR1 MNHEY, CDR2 SMNVEV (reference sequence). The CDR3 has 17 amino acids. CDR3 DNA: TGTGCCAGCAGGGACCCCAGGGGGAGGAGCTCCTACAATGAGCAGTTCTTC. Translation gives CASRDPRGRSSYNEQFF.

The sample holds a few counts of this clone. The rearrangement uses TRBV6-4 and TRBJ1-6; D unresolved. The CDR3 sequence is 13 residues long. The germline V gene has CDR1 MRHNA and CDR2 SNTAGT. V lost 2 bases, J lost 7 bases, and 6 bases lay in between. The DNA for the CDR3 is TGTGCCAGCAGTGACAGGATGAATTCACCCCTCCACTTT. This sequence encodes CASSDRMNSPLHF.

This clone has a single count. V is TRBV5-1 and J is TRBJ1-4, with 8 bases matching TRBD1. CDR3 length: 15 residues. CDR1 and CDR2 from the germline V gene are SGHRS and YFSETQ. Trimming at V came to 4 bases and at J to 8 bases, leaving 10 bases not matched to a gene. DNA of the CDR3: TGCGCCAGCAGCCTACAACAGGGGGTTCGCGAAAAACTGTTTTTT. It codes for CASSLQQGVREKLFF.

V usage is TRBV4-2 and J usage is TRBJ1-6, with D possibly matching TRBD1 (6 bases). V lost 1 base and J 9 bases, leaving 13 bases between the germline ends. Germline lookup yields CDR1 LGHNA and CDR2 YNFKEQ. The CDR3 totals 15 residues. For the CDR3, the DNA is TGTGCCAGCAGCCAAGGGTCAGGGGCCGGTTCACCCCTCCACTTT. It translates to CASSQGSGAGSPLHF.

V usage is TRBV7-8 and J usage is TRBJ1-2; 11 bases are shared with TRBD1. The CDR3 is made up of 14 amino acids. Germline V gives CDR1 SGHVS, CDR2 FQNEAQ. V shed 5 bases and J 8 bases; nucleotides not matched to a gene: 7. CDR3 loop: CASSLGQGAGGYTF. The DNA for the CDR3 is TGTGCCAGCAGCCTCGGACAGGGGGCAGGGGGCTACACCTTC.

The V gene is TRBV27, the J gene TRBJ1-2; the match to TRBD1 covers 9 bases. Losses at the gene ends were 0 bases for V and 4 bases for J; bases not matched to a gene: 6. Per the germline V gene, CDR1 is MNHEY and CDR2 is SMNVEV (reference sequence). CDR3 length equals 16 residues. CDR3 sequence: CASSLSGQGLSYGYTF. The CDR3 bases are TGTGCCAGCAGTTTATCGGGACAGGGACTATCCTATGGCTACACCTTC.

This clone was seen a handful of times. This chain joins TRBV25-1 and TRBJ2-7; tentatively, D is TRBD1 or TRBD2 (5 bases each). This CDR3 region has 13 residues. Germline V lookup: CDR1 MGHDK, CDR2 SYGVNS. Trimming removed 6 bases at V and 2 bases at J, with 11 bases between. CDR3 sequence: CASSRDGPYEQYF. The DNA for the CDR3 is TGTGCCAGCAGCCGGGACGGACCCTACGAGCAGTACTTC.

This clone was seen a few times. V and J are TRBV6-5 and TRBJ1-2, with a tentative D call TRBD1 (6 bases). V gave up 0 bases and J gave up 4 bases, with 15 bases separating them. The CDR3 consists of 16 residues. Germline assignment: CDR1 MNHEY and CDR2 SVGAGI. The CDR3 bases are TGTGCCAGCAGTTACTCGAAGTGGGGGGCGATCTATGGCTACACCTTC. The encoded protein is CASSYSKWGAIYGYTF.

CDR3 nucleotide sequence: TGTGCCAGTTCAGCGGGGGCTTACACCTACAATGAGCAGTTCTTC. Translated: CASSAGAYTYNEQFF. J is TRBJ2-1 and V is TRBV5-4; 8 bases line up with TRBD2. The J segment lost 2 bases and the V segment lost 8 bases, leaving 9 bases of the junction unmatched. Germline V gene sequence: CDR1 SGHNT, CDR2 YYREEE (reference sequence). There are 15 residues in the CDR3.

The chain has TRBV7-2 and TRBJ1-3; D is possibly TRBD1 (5 bases). Germline V gives CDR1 SGHTA, CDR2 FQGNSA. V lost 1 base and J lost 7, with 11 bases in between. The CDR3 is 14 amino acids. DNA of the CDR3: TGTGCCAGCAGCTTAGTAGGGGACGGGAACACCATATATTTT. The encoded protein is CASSLVGDGNTIYF.

The chain couples TRBV5-1 to TRBJ2-1; a weak D match, TRBD2 (5 bases). The CDR3 has 15 residues. V lost 3 bases and J 7 bases, leaving 17 bases between the germline ends. Looked up from germline, CDR1 is SGHRS and CDR2 is YFSETQ. The CDR3 sequence is CASSSGRGLGNEQFF. CDR3 DNA sequence: TGCGCCAGCAGCTCAGGCCGGGGTTTGGGGAATGAGCAGTTCTTC. Using reference TRBV5-1 and TRBJ2-1 for the parts outside the CDR3, the full variable domain is KAGVTQTPRYLIKTRGQQVTLSCSPISGHRSVSWYQQTPGQGLQFLFEYFSETQRNKGNFPGRFSGRQFSNSRSEMNVSTLELGDSALYLCASSSGRGLGNEQFFGPGTRLTVL.

In DNA form, the CDR3 reads TGTGCCAGCTCATCTGACATCCAAGAGACCCAGTACTTC. Its translation: CASSSDIQETQYF. The genes are TRBV18 and TRBJ2-5, with unresolved D. Trimming removed 5 bases at V and 1 base at J, with 8 bases between. The CDR3 runs to 13 residues. The germline V gene encodes CDR1 KGHSH and CDR2 LQKENI.

The chain combines TRBV11-3 with TRBJ2-5, with D possibly matching TRBD1 (5 bases). The germline CDR1 and CDR2 sequences are SGHNT and YENEEA. The ends were cut back, 4 bases at V and 5 bases at J, with 17 bases in the middle. The CDR3 covers 15 residues. The CDR3: CASSSAAGRWETQYF. CDR3 DNA sequence: TGTGCCAGCAGCTCAGCCGCAGGGCGATGGGAGACCCAGTACTTC.

V gene TRBV6-5 combines with J gene TRBJ2-7; no firm D call. Germline assignment: CDR1 MNHEY and CDR2 SVGAGI. The CDR3 contains 14 residues. Trimming removed 7 bases from V and 0 bases from J, with 13 bases in between. CDR3 in DNA: TGTGCCAGCAAACGGCTAGGGTCCTCCTACGAGCAGTACTTC. This codes for CASKRLGSSYEQYF.

This chain links TRBV29-1 with TRBJ1-1, with D perhaps matching TRBD1 (5 bases). This CDR3 contains 14 residues. CDR1 and CDR2 (germline): SQVTM, ANQGSEA. Trimming left V 6 bases short and J 1 base short, with 15 bases between. The CDR3, as DNA: TGCAGCGTCTTACAGGTAATGGCGAACACTGAAGCTTTCTTT. This codes for CSVLQVMANTEAFF.

This sequence joins TRBV5-1 and TRBJ2-1, with D perhaps matching TRBD1 (6 bases). CDR3 length: 15 residues. Trimming took off 2 bases at V and 6 bases at J, with 15 bases between the two ends. Germline V lookup: CDR1 SGHRS, CDR2 YFSETQ. The CDR3 region is CASSLQGSESNEQFF. CDR3 coding DNA: TGCGCCAGCAGCTTACAGGGATCCGAGTCCAATGAGCAGTTCTTC.

The chain recombines TRBV2 with TRBJ2-3; no firm D call. The CDR3 contains 16 residues. CDR1 is SNHLY, CDR2 FYNNEI, per germline. The V and J ends lost 0 bases and 0 bases respectively, with 10 bases between them. The CDR3: CASSEAPSTSTDTQYF. CDR3 bases: TGTGCCAGCAGTGAAGCCCCATCCACTAGCACAGATACGCAGTATTTT.

This clone was seen a single time. CDR3 region: CSVVRMRGNGYTF. Here the CDR3 DNA reads TGCAGCGTCGTCAGGATGAGGGGGAATGGCTACACCTTC. J is TRBJ1-2 and V is TRBV29-1; perhaps TRBD1 as D (6 bases). The germline V gene has CDR1 SQVTM and CDR2 ANQGSEA. The CDR3 is 13 amino acids. V gave up 6 bases and J gave up 6 bases, with 17 bases separating them.

The V and J genes are TRBV6-5 and TRBJ2-5, with D tentatively TRBD2 (6 bases). The CDR3 runs 14 residues. CDR1 is MNHEY and CDR2 is SVGAGI in the germline V gene. The V gene lost 2 bases and the J gene lost 4 bases, with 11 bases spanning the gap. The CDR3 region is CASSYGGTPETQYF. Here the CDR3 DNA reads TGTGCCAGCAGTTACGGGGGGACCCCAGAGACCCAGTACTTC.